This TCR beta chain appears in the sequencing data of a study of identical twins. TCRdb independently ran MiXCR on the 5' RACE reads; one entry per CDR3 protein. The sample includes some 760,000 distinct CDR3 sequences, roughly 20% of them seen just once. V lost 5 bases, J lost 0 bases, and 21 bases lay in between. CDR1 and CDR2 from the germline V gene are MGHDK and SYGVNS. This CDR3 is 18 amino acids long. These records were also assigned to another study, of T cells expressing NK-cell markers. According to that study: Underlying the TCR beta repertoires were sorted CD3+CD56+NKG2C+, CD3+CD56+NKG2C- and CD3+CD56-NKG2C+ T cells. Several of the experiments relied on an anti-gamma-delta TCR antibody so that only alpha-beta TCR T cells were sorted. Similarly, these clonotypes led the CD3+CD56-NKG2C+ fraction as well in several donors. The study left the HCMV specificity of expanded NKG2C+ T cell clones unresolved.

This clonotype originated in a woman younger than 30 in good health. This rearrangement joins TRBV25-1 to TRBJ2-3; TRBD1 is a possible D gene (6 bases). Sequencing was carried out using PBMCs. The CDR3 sequence is CASSRQSGAGASTDTQYF. The CDR3 DNA reads TGTGCCAGCAGTAGACAGAGTGGGGCAGGGGCTAGCACAGATACGCAGTATTTT.